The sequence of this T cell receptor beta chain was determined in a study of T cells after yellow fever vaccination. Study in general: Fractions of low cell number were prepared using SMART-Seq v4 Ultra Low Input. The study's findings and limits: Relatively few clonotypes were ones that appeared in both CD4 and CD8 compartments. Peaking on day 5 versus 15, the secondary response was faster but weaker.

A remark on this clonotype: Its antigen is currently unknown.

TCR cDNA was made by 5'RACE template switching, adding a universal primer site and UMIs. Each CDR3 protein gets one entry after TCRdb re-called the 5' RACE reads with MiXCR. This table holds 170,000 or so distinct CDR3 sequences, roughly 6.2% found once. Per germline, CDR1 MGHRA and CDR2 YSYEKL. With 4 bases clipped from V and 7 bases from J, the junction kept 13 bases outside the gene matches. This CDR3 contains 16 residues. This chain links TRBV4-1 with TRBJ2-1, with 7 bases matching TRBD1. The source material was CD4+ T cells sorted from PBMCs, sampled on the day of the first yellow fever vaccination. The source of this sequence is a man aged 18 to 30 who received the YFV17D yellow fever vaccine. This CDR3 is CASSLLEAGGRNEQFF. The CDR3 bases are TGCGCCAGCAGCCTTCTTGAGGCAGGGGGAAGGAATGAGCAGTTCTTC.